Presented here are 21 T cell receptor beta chains from one specimen sequenced in a study of T cells in Graves' hyperthyroidism and ophthalmopathy. Amplified TCR beta CDR3 regions derived from RNA transcripts. TCR CDR3 underwent first-round RT-PCR with the HTBI primer set. TCRdb re-called the multiplex PCR reads with MiXCR, one entry per CDR3 protein. The table lists 550,000 to 850,000 distinct CDR3 sequences, around 20% of them singletons. Sequencing used blood. These TCRs come from a woman aged 45 to 65 with Graves' hyperthyroidism that later progressed to Graves' ophthalmopathy.

The V gene is TRBV7-9, the J gene TRBJ1-2; no definite D call. The CDR3 totals 16 residues. Between the trimmed V and J ends, which lost 0 bases and 4 bases, there was a span of 15 bases. CDR1 is SEHNR, CDR2 FQNEAQ, per germline (reference sequence). CDR3 in amino acids: CASSLAVTDAPYGYTF. In DNA, the CDR3 is TGTGCCAGCAGCTTAGCGGTGACGGACGCCCCCTATGGCTACACCTTC.

This chain uses TRBV20-1 with TRBJ2-3; 11 bases are shared with TRBD2. The CDR3 covers 15 residues. CDR1 is DFQATT and CDR2 is SNEGSKA in the germline V gene (reference sequence). V was pared by 2 bases and J by 4 bases, with 5 bases of the junction left unmatched. The CDR3 coding sequence is TGCAGTGCTAGAATTAGCGGGGGGGGGGCAGATACGCAGTATTTT. Translating gives CSARISGGGADTQYF.

This clonotype was seen repeatedly, ten times or more. The gene calls are TRBV20-1 and TRBJ2-3; tentatively, D is TRBD2 (6 bases). V lost 6 bases to trimming and J lost 2 bases, with 18 bases between them. The CDR3 is 15 amino acids. Germline V gives CDR1 DFQATT, CDR2 SNEGSKA (reference sequence). For the CDR3, the DNA is TGCAGTGCCCCCCGACCAGGGAGGAACACAGATACGCAGTATTTT. Translated, it gives CSAPRPGRNTDTQYF.

The chain recombines TRBV7-9 with TRBJ1-1; TRBD1 agrees at 8 bases. The germline gives CDR1 SEHNR, CDR2 FQNEAQ (reference sequence). V shed 4 bases, J shed 0 bases, and the junction held 10 bases outside the gene matches. The length of the CDR3 is 17 residues. The CDR3 loop reads CASSSGGTGVMNTEAFF. CDR3 coding DNA: TGTGCCAGCAGCTCAGGGGGGACAGGAGTCATGAACACTGAAGCTTTCTTT.

This clonotype was found many times. The chain combines TRBV2 with TRBJ2-5, with TRBD2 matching over 11 bases. This CDR3 comprises 14 residues. V lost 11 bases, J lost 3 bases, and 8 bases stayed unmatched. CDR1 is SNHLY and CDR2 is FYNNEI in the germline V gene. The CDR3 loop is CAGTSGGFKETQYF. CDR3 nucleotide sequence: TGTGCCGGAACTAGCGGGGGCTTCAAAGAGACCCAGTACTTC.

In its sample, this clonotype was seen a few times. The chain employs TRBV7-8 and TRBJ2-2; 10 bases line up with TRBD2. This CDR3 has 16 residues. Germline V gene sequence: CDR1 SGHVS, CDR2 FQNEAQ. The V and J ends lost 6 bases and 3 bases, in that order; junction bases with no gene match: 7. CDR3 amino acids: CASRSAGTSDTGELFF. In nucleotides, the CDR3 is TGTGCCAGCAGGTCGGCCGGGACTAGCGACACCGGGGAGCTGTTTTTT.

This clonotype was counted many times. The chain uses TRBV11-2 and TRBJ1-3, with TRBD1 as a possible D gene (5 bases). Trimming took 5 bases from V and 0 from J, leaving 11 bases between them. The CDR3 extends over 15 amino acids. The germline CDR1 and CDR2 sequences are SGHAT and FQNNGV. CDR3 DNA: TGTGCCAGCAGCAGCGAAGGGGTCTCTGGAAACACCATATATTTT. Protein: CASSSEGVSGNTIYF.

In its sample, this clonotype was seen many times. The genes are TRBV13 and TRBJ1-5, with unresolved D. The CDR3 is 14 amino acids. CDR1 and CDR2 from the germline V gene are PRHDT and FYEKMQ (reference sequence). The V end was cut by 6 bases, the J end by 0 bases, with 9 bases between. The CDR3 sequence: CASSRRDSNQPQHF. CDR3 coding DNA: TGTGCCAGCAGTCGTAGGGATAGCAATCAGCCCCAGCATTTT.

Only a few counts were recorded for this clonotype. This CDR3 is CASSYRINQPQHF. CDR3 DNA sequence: TGTGCCAGCAGTTACAGGATCAATCAGCCCCAGCATTTT. The V gene is TRBV6-5, the J gene TRBJ1-5, with unresolved D. Looked up from germline, CDR1 is MNHEY and CDR2 is SVGAGI. This CDR3 has 13 amino acids. V gave up 2 bases and J gave up 3 bases, with 5 bases separating them.

The CDR3 loop is CASSQDPAGAGVAFF. CDR3 DNA: TGTGCCAGCAGCCAAGACCCGGCGGGGGCCGGGGTAGCTTTCTTT. J is TRBJ1-1 and V is TRBV3-1; tentative D call: TRBD1 (6 bases). This CDR3 is 15 amino acids long. CDR1 and CDR2 (germline): LGHDT, YNNKEL (reference sequence). V shed 0 bases and J shed 10 bases, with 18 bases lying between them. Using reference TRBV3-1 and TRBJ1-1 for the parts outside the CDR3, the full variable domain is DTAVSQTPKYLVTQMGNDKSIKCEQNLGHDTMYWYKQDSKKFLKIMFSYNNKELIINETVPNRFSPKSPDKAHLNLHINSLELGDSAVYFCASSQDPAGAGVAFFGQGTRLTVV.

This clonotype was seen many times. The J gene is TRBJ1-1, the V gene TRBV27, with a tentative D call TRBD1 (6 bases). The germline CDR1 and CDR2 sequences are MNHEY and SMNVEV (reference sequence). The CDR3 sequence is 15 residues long. The V end lost 5 bases, the J end lost 4 bases, and 17 bases lay between the germline ends. DNA of the CDR3: TGTGCCAGCAGTACGCAACAGGGTGGAACCACTGAAGCTTTCTTT. Translation gives CASSTQQGGTTEAFF.

The genes are TRBV20-1 and TRBJ2-5, with 10 bases aligning to TRBD1. The CDR3 sequence is 14 residues long. The germline V gene encodes CDR1 DFQATT and CDR2 SNEGSKA (reference sequence). The ends lost 5 bases at V and 5 bases at J; junction bases unmatched: 8. CDR3 sequence (DNA): TGCAGTGCTCAGGACAGGGGGTATGGGGAGACCCAGTACTTC. Protein: CSAQDRGYGETQYF.

This clonotype was seen a handful of times. A junction boundary mismatches the germline segment, possibly from a read error. V gene TRBV19 combines with J gene TRBJ1-2; D gene unclear. The CDR3 extends over 14 amino acids. The germline CDR1 and CDR2 sequences are LNHDA and SQIVND (reference sequence). The CDR3 coding sequence is TGTGCCAGTAGTCTAGAGGGCCGGAACTATGGCTACACCTTC. It codes for CASSLEGRNYGYTF.

Many counts were recorded for this clonotype. The chain couples TRBV18 to TRBJ2-3, with D perhaps given as TRBD1 or TRBD2 (5 bases each). This CDR3 contains 14 residues. The germline gives CDR1 KGHSH, CDR2 LQKENI. The V and J ends lost 3 bases and 5 bases respectively, with 12 bases between them. The CDR3: CASSPSQGEDTQYF. CDR3 sequence (DNA): TGTGCCAGCTCACCGTCGCAGGGAGAAGATACGCAGTATTTT.

This clonotype was detected ten times or more. The rearrangement uses TRBV20-1 and TRBJ1-5; no clear D gene. This CDR3 is 15 amino acids long. The germline gives CDR1 DFQATT, CDR2 SNEGSKA (reference sequence). V lost 0 bases and J 2 bases, leaving 11 bases between the germline ends. The DNA for the CDR3 is TGCAGTGCTAGAGATAGGAGGTCGGGCAATCAGCCCCAGCATTTT. Translated: CSARDRRSGNQPQHF.

In this sample, this clonotype turned up many times. The V call is TRBV18, the J call TRBJ1-5, with D uncertain. Germline V gives CDR1 KGHSH, CDR2 LQKENI. This CDR3 has 13 residues. V lost 3 bases to trimming and J lost 8 bases, with 11 bases between them. CDR3 region: CASSPGLREPQHF. DNA for the CDR3: TGTGCCAGCTCACCCGGCCTAAGGGAGCCCCAGCATTTT.

V and J are TRBV9 and TRBJ1-4; no clear D. V was clipped by 2 bases and J by 7 bases, with 15 bases between them. From germline, CDR1 is SGDLS and CDR2 YYNGEE. The CDR3 loop spans 15 amino acids. The CDR3 region is CASSVEALAGEKLFF. The CDR3 DNA reads TGTGCCAGCAGCGTGGAGGCCCTGGCCGGTGAAAAACTGTTTTTT.

In this sample, this clonotype turned up a few times. The V call is TRBV2, the J call TRBJ2-7; 8 nucleotides line up with TRBD1. Per the germline V gene, CDR1 is SNHLY and CDR2 is FYNNEI. Trimming cost V 6 bases and J 4 bases; bases outside gene matches: 8. The CDR3 runs 14 residues. The CDR3 protein is CASRPGQARYEQYF. The CDR3 region has the DNA TGTGCCAGCAGACCGGGACAGGCCAGGTACGAGCAGTACTTC.

The chain links TRBV20-1 to TRBJ2-1, with 7 positions matching TRBD2. The ends lost 2 bases at V and 3 bases at J; junction bases unmatched: 1. This CDR3 has 13 amino acids. Germline CDR1 is DFQATT and CDR2 is SNEGSKA (reference sequence). The CDR3 region has the DNA TGCAGTGCTAGACGGGGGGACTACAATGAGCAGTTCTTC. It encodes CSARRGDYNEQFF.

This clonotype was seen a few times. The chain has TRBV5-5 and TRBJ1-5; 7 bases are shared with TRBD1. V lost 5 bases and J lost 2; bases outside the gene matches: 4. The CDR3 covers 14 residues. The germline V gene encodes CDR1 SGHKS and CDR2 YYEKEE (reference sequence). CDR3 nucleotide sequence: TGTGCCAGCAGTATAGGGGGCCGCAATCAGCCCCAGCATTTT. It is translated as CASSIGGRNQPQHF.

This clonotype was detected only a few times. The V gene is TRBV7-2, the J gene TRBJ1-2; tentative D call: TRBD1 (5 bases). CDR3 length equals 15 residues. CDR1 and CDR2 (germline): SGHTA, FQGNSA. Trimming removed 5 bases at V and 4 bases at J, with 17 bases between. CDR3 residues: CASSPQGARIYGYTF. As DNA, the CDR3 is TGTGCCAGCAGCCCCCAAGGGGCGCGGATCTATGGCTACACCTTC.